This T cell receptor beta chain was sequenced for a study of technical replicates of blood from a handful of donors. Generated by immunoSEQ multiplex PCR, the TCRdb table keeps only in-frame clones and is missing some. Of some 80,000 clones in the sample, roughly 77% are singletons; the top ten hold around 4%. Per germline, CDR1 SNHLY and CDR2 FYNNEI. This CDR3 is 12 amino acids long. With 4 bases removed from V and 5 bases from J, the gap between germline ends came to 8 bases. The J gene is TRBJ2-5, the V gene TRBV2, with unresolved D. The specimen was PBMCs. This TCR was recovered from a human donor in good health. Some clones in this sample may be carry-over from other donors' samples. This CDR3 reads CASSGLWETQYF. Written as DNA, the CDR3 is TGTGCCAGCAGTGGGCTTTGGGAGACCCAGTACTTC.